These 2 T cell receptor beta chains were all obtained from the same sample, sequenced in a study of T-cell reconstitution after alpha-beta-depleted transplantation in children. Researchers prepared the TCRbeta library using unique molecular identifiers, the study reports. TCRdb recomputed calls from the PCR reads with MiXCR, one row per CDR3 protein. The data hold approximately 4,200 distinct CDR3 sequences, with around 25% observed a single time. Material: PBMCs, mostly from graft donor cells, obtained 60 days after TCRalphabeta/CD19-depleted stem cell transplant. The receptor source for this set is a boy in the first two years of life who had a stem cell transplant for SCID, so the T cells may come from the graft donor.

The table lists this clonotype with a count of one. The V gene is TRBV6-6, the J gene TRBJ2-7, with D unresolved. V lost 4 bases and J 2 bases, leaving 6 bases between the germline ends. The CDR3 is 12 amino acids. Germline V lookup: CDR1 MNHNY, CDR2 SVGAGI (reference sequence). This CDR3 reads CASSSSTYEQYF. CDR3 bases: TGTGCCAGCAGTTCGTCGACCTACGAGCAGTACTTC.

This clonotype has a count of ten or more. V and J are TRBV6-1 and TRBJ1-2; D is unclear. This CDR3 comprises 14 residues. Germline loops: CDR1 MNHNS, CDR2 SASEGT. The ends were cut back, 8 bases at V and 2 bases at J, with 15 bases in the middle. The CDR3 bases are TGTGCCAGCCGTCGAACGACGAAAAACTATGGCTACACCTTC. This codes for CASRRTTKNYGYTF.